The entry below describes one T cell receptor (beta chain). Germline loops: CDR1 LGHDT, CDR2 YNNKEL (reference sequence). This CDR3 has 11 residues. V was shortened by 4 bases and J by 8 bases, with 6 bases between the two germline ends. A COVID-19 case was met by exposed participants within 2 weeks before study entry. The data were obtained in a study of blood T cell repertoires in COVID-19. Per the study methods: Nucleated cell number was recorded as an estimate derived from reference gene primer amplification. Profiling relied on immunoSEQ multiplex PCR, and the TCRdb table lists in-frame clones only, not all of them. For V, J and clone size, that table is used; D and trimming come from the DNA. The sample carries under 250,000 clones, over 80% recorded once.

Sequenced: PBMCs or T cells enriched from blood (not recorded which). The rearrangement joins TRBV3-1 (or the pseudogene TRBV3-2) to TRBJ2-1; D is uncertain. The sequence came from a woman aged 25 to 45 who had been exposed to COVID-19. The CDR3 nucleotides are TGTGCCAGCAGCCTAAATTATGAGCAGTTCTTC. Its protein is CASSLNYEQFF.